A single sample gave rise to the 13 T cell receptor beta chains below, sequenced in a study of blood T cell repertoires in COVID-19. The repertoire was sequenced with immunoSEQ multiplex PCR; TCRdb's copy has only in-frame clones and lacks some. Of 65,000 to 80,000 clones listed, 85% to 90% are singletons. Sequencing was performed on peripheral blood. These receptors were collected from a man between 45 and 60 years old with active COVID-19.

This chain links TRBV5-6 with TRBJ1-3; D gene ambiguous. The germline V gene encodes CDR1 SGHDT and CDR2 YYEEEE. Deletions cut 6 bases from V and 0 bases from J, with 10 bases between. There are 14 residues in the CDR3. CDR3 protein: CASNRGISGNTIYF. The CDR3 DNA sequence: TGTGCCAGCAACCGGGGAATCTCTGGAAACACCATATATTTT.

The chain links TRBV5-1 to TRBJ2-1; D unclear. V was trimmed by 0 bases and J by 0 bases, leaving 10 bases between them. CDR3 length equals 16 residues. Germline loops: CDR1 SGHRS, CDR2 YFSETQ. DNA of the CDR3: TGCGCCAGCAGCTTGGTAACAGCCAGCTCCTACAATGAGCAGTTCTTC. Translation: CASSLVTASSYNEQFF.

The chain joins TRBV5-6 to TRBJ2-7; 7 bases match TRBD1. V was pared by 3 bases and J by 3 bases, with 9 bases of the junction left unmatched. This CDR3 comprises 15 residues. CDR1 is SGHDT and CDR2 is YYEEEE in the germline V gene. The CDR3 loop is CASSWGLGTDYEQYF. DNA of the CDR3: TGTGCCAGCAGCTGGGGGTTAGGGACAGACTACGAGCAGTACTTC. Complete variable domain (other parts from reference TRBV5-6 and TRBJ2-7): DAGVTQSPTHLIKTRGQQVTLRCSPKSGHDTVSWYQQALGQGPQFIFQYYEEEERQRGNFPDRFSGHQFPNYSSELNVNALLLGDSALYLCASSWGLGTDYEQYFGPGTRLTVT.

The chain couples TRBV9 to TRBJ1-2; TRBD1 matches 9 bases. This CDR3 is built from 16 residues. Germline V CDR1 and CDR2: SGDLS, YYNGEE. V shed 4 bases, J shed 9 bases, and the junction held 16 bases outside the gene matches. The CDR3 spells CASSPPGQGIGFRYTF. The CDR3, as DNA: TGTGCCAGCAGCCCACCGGGACAGGGAATCGGATTCCGCTACACCTTC.

This clone was seen a few times. This rearrangement joins TRBV5-6 to TRBJ1-1, with D perhaps TRBD1 (5 bases). The V and J ends lost 3 bases and 11 bases respectively, with 11 bases between them. In germline, CDR1 is SGHDT, CDR2 YYEEEE. The CDR3 runs to 11 residues. The CDR3 DNA follows: TGTGCCAGCAGCTCCGGGACTTGGGCTTTCTTT. Protein sequence: CASSSGTWAFF.

The gene calls are TRBV7-2 and TRBJ2-5; 10 bases match TRBD2. The CDR3 consists of 15 residues. The J segment lost 2 bases and the V segment lost 3 bases, leaving 3 bases of the junction unmatched. Germline CDR1 reads SGHTA; CDR2 reads FQGNSA. The CDR3 loop is CASSFTSGVQETQYF. The CDR3 nucleotides are TGTGCCAGCAGCTTCACTAGCGGGGTTCAAGAGACCCAGTACTTC. The full variable domain, in which reference TRBV7-2 and TRBJ2-5 provide the parts outside the CDR3, is GAGVSQSPSNKVTEKGKDVELRCDPISGHTALYWYRQSLGQGLEFLIYFQGNSAPDKSGLPSDRFSAERTGGSVSTLTIQRTQQEDSAVYLCASSFTSGVQETQYFGPGTRLLVL.

The J gene is TRBJ2-1, the V gene TRBV19, with TRBD2 identical over 8 bases. Germline loops: CDR1 LNHDA, CDR2 SQIVND (reference sequence). The trim removed 6 bases at V and 2 bases at J, leaving 6 bases unmatched. The length of the CDR3 is 15 residues. In nucleotides, the CDR3 is TGTGCCAGTAGCTTATTAGCGGGAACCTACAATGAGCAGTTCTTC. Amino acids: CASSLLAGTYNEQFF.

The chain uses TRBV27 and TRBJ2-7; 9 bases line up with TRBD1. The CDR3 sequence is 15 residues long. The germline V gene encodes CDR1 MNHEY and CDR2 SMNVEV (reference sequence). After removal of 8 bases from V and 2 bases from J, the junction contained 10 bases not matched to a gene. The CDR3 bases are TGTGCCAGCGGTTCAGGGACAGGGACGACCTACGAGCAGTACTTC. Protein: CASGSGTGTTYEQYF.

The chain uses TRBV7-8 and TRBJ1-6, with D perhaps matching TRBD1 (6 bases). Trimming took off 0 bases at V and 0 bases at J, with 12 bases between the two ends. The CDR3 has 18 residues. Germline CDR1 is SGHVS and CDR2 is FQNEAQ. In DNA form, the CDR3 reads TGTGCCAGCAGCTTAGCGGGTGGGACAAGCTCCTATAATTCACCCCTCCACTTT. Translating gives CASSLAGGTSSYNSPLHF.

This clone was detected a few times. The chain carries TRBV6-4 and TRBJ2-1; 7 positions match TRBD1. Germline assignment: CDR1 MRHNA and CDR2 SNTAGT. J gave up 3 bases and V 5 bases, and 7 bases lay outside the gene matches. The CDR3 has 15 residues. CDR3 sequence: CASSRYRGNYNEQFF. The CDR3 bases are TGTGCCAGCAGTAGGTACAGGGGTAACTACAATGAGCAGTTCTTC.

This chain joins TRBV3-1 (or the pseudogene TRBV3-2) and TRBJ2-7; maybe TRBD1 (6 bases). V gave up 1 base and J gave up 1 base, with 14 bases separating them. The CDR3 spans 16 residues. Germline-derived CDR1 and CDR2 are LGHDT and YNNKEL (reference sequence). The CDR3 nucleotides are TGTGCCAGCAGCCAAGGTACAGGGTGGGGGTCCTACGAGCAGTACTTC. Amino acid sequence: CASSQGTGWGSYEQYF.

Only one count was recorded for this clone. The chain joins TRBV5-6 to TRBJ2-7; 10 nucleotides line up with TRBD1. J gave up 4 bases and V 4 bases, and 8 bases lay outside the gene matches. Germline V gene sequence: CDR1 SGHDT, CDR2 YYEEEE. The CDR3 consists of 15 residues. This CDR3 reads CASSLRDRGRYEQYF. The DNA for the CDR3 is TGTGCCAGCAGCCTTAGGGACAGGGGAAGGTACGAGCAGTACTTC.

This clone was recorded only once. The rearrangement links TRBV6-2 or TRBV6-3 to TRBJ2-1, with unresolved D. The CDR3 consists of 12 residues. The V end was cut by 5 bases, the J end by 9 bases, with 11 bases between. CDR1 MNHEY and CDR2 SVGEGT come from the germline V gene. CDR3 protein: CASSPTVFEQFF. In nucleotides, the CDR3 is TGTGCCAGCAGTCCAACGGTGTTTGAGCAGTTCTTC.